The source of this TCR beta chain is a study of blood T cell repertoires in COVID-19. Whole-study context: Sites across the United States, Italy and Spain contributed samples from acute and convalescent COVID-19. The analysed material was cDNA or gDNA that came from T cells, B-cell-depleted T cells, or PBMCs.

V lost 1 base and J 6 bases, leaving 9 bases between the germline ends. This CDR3 contains 13 residues. Germline V CDR1 and CDR2: SGHAT, FQNNGV. Authors' data handling: Reference gene primer amplification yielded estimated nucleated cell counts. Clones were read by immunoSEQ multiplex PCR, and TCRdb kept only the in-frame ones, dropping some. The V and J calls and clone size were taken over from that table, and D and trimming were inferred from the DNA. This table has about 230,000 clones, around 83% appearing once. This clone showed up just a few times. The specimen was peripheral blood. The rearrangement links TRBV11-2 to TRBJ1-2, with D unclear. The origin of this receptor is an elderly man with acute or convalescent COVID-19. CDR3 bases: TGTGCCAGCAGCTTAGTATTAGGAGATGGCTACACCTTC. Amino acids: CASSLVLGDGYTF.